This T cell receptor beta chain was captured by sequencing in a study of blood T cell repertoires in COVID-19. Overall study context: PBMCs, B-cell-depleted T cells, or T cells were the source of the cDNA or gDNA that made up the material.

The CDR3 has 14 residues. CDR1 and CDR2 from the germline V gene are SQVTM and ANQGSEA. The ends lost 4 bases at V and 3 bases at J; junction bases unmatched: 4. This clone was seen only a few times. The repertoire was sequenced with immunoSEQ multiplex PCR; TCRdb's copy has only in-frame clones and lacks some. The data contain roughly 140,000 clones, about 85% of them singletons. This chain links TRBV29-1 with TRBJ2-5; 11 bases are a match to TRBD2. The clonotype originates from a woman aged 55-69 years with active or convalescent COVID-19. The source material was peripheral blood. The DNA of the CDR3 is TGCAGCGTTGTGGGTAGCGGGGGGGAAGAGACCCAGTACTTC. It encodes CSVVGSGGEETQYF.